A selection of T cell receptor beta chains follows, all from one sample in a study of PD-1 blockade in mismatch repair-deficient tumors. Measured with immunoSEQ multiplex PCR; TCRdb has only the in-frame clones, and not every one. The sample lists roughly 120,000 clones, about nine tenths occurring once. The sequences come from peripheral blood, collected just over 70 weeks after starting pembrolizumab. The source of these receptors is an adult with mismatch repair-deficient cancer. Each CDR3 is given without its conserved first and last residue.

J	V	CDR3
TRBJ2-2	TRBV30	AWSRGSWTGELF
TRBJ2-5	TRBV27	ASSTLHRTGLGQETQY
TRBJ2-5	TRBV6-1	ASSDRQAGLAGPLQETQY
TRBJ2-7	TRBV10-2	ASSPGDEQY
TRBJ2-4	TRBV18	ASSREVGEAKNIQY
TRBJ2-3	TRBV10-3	AISEGRPQY
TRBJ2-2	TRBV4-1	ASSQNPTGTGELF
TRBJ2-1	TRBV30	AWSSTSGIEQF
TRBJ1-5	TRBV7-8	ASSSRTKGGLTNQPQH
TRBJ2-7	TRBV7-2	ASSPRVRRSYEQY
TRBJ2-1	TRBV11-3	ASSLGGGYNEQF
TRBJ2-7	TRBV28	ASSFPGDLSYEQY
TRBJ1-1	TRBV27	ASSFGPSTEAF